A single sample gave rise to the 20 T cell receptor beta chains below, sequenced in a study of tumor-infiltrating lymphocytes in primary liver carcinoma. DNA and RNA were both co-extracted from 20-30 mg of bulk tissue that had not been sorted. TCR beta cDNA was reverse-transcribed from roughly 0.45 ug of total RNA. The reaction used a constant-region primer and ProtoScript II reverse transcriptase. Nested multiplex PCR, run for three rounds with slightly modified ARM-PCR, yielded TCR beta libraries. A C-beta reverse primer and TRBV1-TRBV30 forward primers served in each of the first two PCR rounds, at about 10 cycles apiece. Each CDR3 protein gets one entry after TCRdb re-called the multiplex PCR reads with MiXCR. Of tens of thousands of distinct CDR3 sequences listed, about 75% are singletons. Sequenced material: tumor-adjacent normal liver tissue. The receptors originated from a man aged 35-49 years with primary liver carcinoma and hepatitis B virus infection.

On this clonotype itself: A junction boundary mismatches the germline segment, possibly from a read error. The rearrangement links TRBV4-1 to TRBJ2-1; D gene uncertain. CDR1 and CDR2 (germline): MGHRA, YSYEKL. The CDR3 has 15 residues. CDR3 DNA: TGTGCCGGCAGCCCGATCGGTAACAACAACAATGAGCAGTTCTTC. Its protein product is CAGSPIGNNNNEQFF.

As concerns this clonotype: A read error may account for a junction end that differs from germline. V is TRBV4-3 and J is TRBJ2-1, with 7 bases aligning to TRBD2. Germline-derived CDR1 and CDR2 are LGHNA and YSLEER. The CDR3 has 16 amino acids. The CDR3 sequence: CASGQDGLVAYNEQFF. The CDR3, as DNA: TGCGCCAGCGGCCAAGACGGACTAGTGGCATACAATGAGCAGTTCTTC.

In its sample, this clonotype was seen a few times. The chain couples TRBV10-3 to TRBJ1-3; D unresolved. The CDR3 runs to 16 residues. Trimming took off 6 bases at V and 0 bases at J, with 15 bases between the two ends. Germline assignment: CDR1 ENHRY and CDR2 SYGVKD. The CDR3 DNA sequence: TGTGCCATCAGCTTACAGAATAGTCACTCTGGAAACACCATATATTTT. Its protein product is CAISLQNSHSGNTIYF.

Notes on this clonotype: Its ends do not fully match the called genes, so a read error is possible. This chain uses TRBV24-1 with TRBJ2-1; the D gene is possibly TRBD2 (5 bases). CDR1 KGHDR and CDR2 SFDVKD come from the germline V gene. The CDR3 sequence is 11 residues long. The CDR3 region has the DNA TGTGCCATCACTTGGGGAGATGATCAGTTCTTC. Residues: CAITWGDDQFF.

This clonotype turned up a few times. The chain is built from TRBV5-1 and TRBJ2-4; 7 positions match TRBD1. The trim removed 4 bases at V and 0 bases at J, leaving 4 bases unmatched. The CDR3 is 15 amino acids. The germline V gene encodes CDR1 SGHRS and CDR2 YFSETQ. CDR3 sequence (DNA): TGCGCCAGCAGCGCGACAGGGATAGCCAAAAACATTCAGTACTTC. This encodes CASSATGIAKNIQYF.

J is TRBJ2-5 and V is TRBV28, with D maybe TRBD1 (5 bases). The CDR3 runs to 15 residues. The germline V gene has CDR1 MDHEN and CDR2 SYDVKM. Trimming shortened V by 7 bases and J by 3 bases, and 18 bases separated the two germline ends. CDR3 sequence reads: CASNKPGLQEETQYF. CDR3 sequence (DNA): TGTGCCAGCAATAAGCCCGGGTTACAGGAAGAGACCCAGTACTTC.

CDR3 in amino acids: CTGSHETDTQYF. The CDR3 DNA is TGCACCGGCAGCCATGAGACCGATACGCAGTATTTT. The chain has TRBV4-3 and TRBJ2-3; D not resolved. This CDR3 has 12 residues. Germline lookup yields CDR1 LGHNA and CDR2 YSLEER.

With regard to this clonotype: Relative to the germline gene, one junction end is altered; a read error may explain this. The J gene is TRBJ2-7, the V gene TRBV4-3; D is perhaps TRBD2 (6 bases). The CDR3 contains 15 residues. Germline CDR1 and CDR2: LGHNA and YSLEER. The CDR3 reads CAGYQDRETPYEQYF. The CDR3, as DNA: TGCGCCGGCTACCAAGATCGGGAGACTCCCTACGAACAGTACTTC.

A remark on this clonotype: Lacking the conserved final phenylalanine or tryptophan, this CDR3 likely reflects a read error. This chain uses TRBV7-3 with TRBJ2-3; weak D call: TRBD2 (5 bases). CDR3 size: 13 residues. Germline V gives CDR1 SGHTA, CDR2 FQGTGA. Deletions cut 4 bases from V and 6 bases from J, with 11 bases between. CDR3 nucleotides: TGTGCCAGCAGCTACGGAGGTGTCGATACGCAGTATGTT. Translation: CASSYGGVDTQYV.

V and J are TRBV29-1 and TRBJ2-7, with D perhaps being TRBD1 or TRBD2 (6 bases each). The V and J ends lost 4 bases and 1 base respectively, with 11 bases between them. The germline V gene has CDR1 SQVTM and CDR2 ANQGSEA. This CDR3 has 13 residues. For the CDR3, the DNA is TGCAGCGTTGCAGGGGAGGCATCCTACGAGCAGTACTTC. This encodes CSVAGEASYEQYF.

In the case of this clonotype: Mismatch with germline at one junction end may stem from a read error. The rearrangement links TRBV4-1 to TRBJ2-3, with D possibly being TRBD2 (5 bases). The V gene's germline CDR1 is MGHRA and CDR2 YSYEKL. There are 15 residues in the CDR3. The CDR3 DNA sequence: TGCGCCAACAGCCAAGTCGCGGGCGTCACATATACGCAGTATTTT. Its protein product is CANSQVAGVTYTQYF.

Concerning this clonotype: A read error is possible here, since a much larger clone lies one base away. The chain carries TRBV28 and TRBJ2-7; weak D call: TRBD2 (7 bases). Germline V gene lookup returns CDR1 MDHEN and CDR2 SYDVKM. This CDR3 is built from 15 residues. V was pared by 4 bases and J by 6 bases, with 19 bases between. CDR3 nucleotides: TGTGCCAGCAGTTCTCACGTGGGGGGGCACTTCGAGCAGTACTTC. It translates to CASSSHVGGHFEQYF. The whole variable domain, filled in from reference TRBV28 and TRBJ2-7, reads DVKVTQSSRYLVKRTGEKVFLECVQDMDHENMFWYRQDPGLGLRLIYFSYDVKMKEKGDIPEGYSVSREKKERFSLILESASTNQTSMYLCASSSHVGGHFEQYFGPGTRLTVT.

The chain carries TRBV4-2 and TRBJ2-2; D call uncertain. From germline, CDR1 is LGHNA and CDR2 YNFKEQ. Deletions cut 7 bases from V and 4 bases from J, with 13 bases between. The CDR3 has 14 amino acids. The CDR3 bases are TGTGCCAGCAAAATCCAAGGTGTCACCGGGGAGCTGTTTTTT. It yields the protein CASKIQGVTGELFF.

A remark on this clonotype: Its ends do not fully match the called genes, so a read error is possible. This rearrangement joins TRBV6-5 to TRBJ2-1, with a possible D match to TRBD1 (6 bases). The length of the CDR3 is 15 residues. Germline assignment: CDR1 MNHEY and CDR2 SVGAGI. The CDR3 coding sequence is TGTGCCAGCAGTTTCCTAACAGGGTCATACAATGTGCAGTTCTTC. Its protein product is CASSFLTGSYNVQFF.

Comment on this clonotype: This clone may be a read error of a much larger clone one base away. The chain couples TRBV28 to TRBJ1-2; no reliable D call. The germline gives CDR1 MDHEN, CDR2 SYDVKM. V was pared by 2 bases and J by 4 bases, with 8 bases between. The CDR3 extends over 13 amino acids. The CDR3 loop reads CASSLMVTYGYTF. CDR3 nucleotide sequence: TGTGCCAGCAGTTTAATGGTCACCTATGGCTACACCTTC.

This chain uses TRBV20-1 with TRBJ2-7, with no clear D. The CDR3 contains 13 residues. Trimming shortened V by 1 base and J by 7 bases, and 14 bases separated the two germline ends. The V gene's germline CDR1 is DFQATT and CDR2 SNEGSKA (reference sequence). For the CDR3, the DNA is TGCAGTGCTAGAGTCCCTTCCACGCAAGAGCAGTACTTC. This gives the protein CSARVPSTQEQYF.

About this clonotype: The CDR3 ends on some other residue instead of the conserved phenylalanine or tryptophan, so this is likely a read error. No DNA is shown, since the ends of the CDR3 on it are uncertain; the CDR3 is the one TCRdb lists. The chain has TRBV29-1 and TRBJ2-3; TRBD1, the table's D call, was not compared with the DNA. Germline V CDR1 and CDR2: SQVTM, ANQGSEA. With termini counted, the CDR3 has 13 amino acids. This CDR3 is CSVRTGSGDTQCL.

This clonotype was recorded once. This rearrangement joins TRBV28 to TRBJ2-3; tentatively, D is TRBD1 (5 bases). Gene TRBJ1-5 matches the end of the DNA better, so the J call may be wrong. The germline gives CDR1 MDHEN, CDR2 SYDVKM. CDR3 length equals 15 residues. The CDR3 nucleotides are TGTGCCAGCAGTTTGGGGACTAGCGGCACAGATACACAGCATTTT. This encodes CASSLGTSGTDTQHF.

To note about this clonotype: Since a much larger clone is just one base distant, this may be a read error. CDR3: CAWRSTDTQYF. CDR3 DNA: TGTGCCTGGAGGAGCACAGATACGCAGTATTTT. The rearrangement joins TRBV30 to TRBJ2-3; no firm D call. Germline lookup yields CDR1 GTSNPN and CDR2 SVGIG (reference sequence). This CDR3 contains 11 residues. With 3 bases removed from V and 0 bases from J, the gap between germline ends came to 1 base.

V and J are TRBV29-1 and TRBJ2-7; D is undetermined. The CDR3 runs 12 residues. Trimming removed 4 bases from V and 7 bases from J, with 14 bases in between. Germline-derived CDR1 and CDR2 are SQVTM and ANQGSEA. CDR3 region: CSVVRQSEEQYF. CDR3 coding DNA: TGCAGCGTTGTGAGGCAATCGGAGGAGCAGTACTTC.